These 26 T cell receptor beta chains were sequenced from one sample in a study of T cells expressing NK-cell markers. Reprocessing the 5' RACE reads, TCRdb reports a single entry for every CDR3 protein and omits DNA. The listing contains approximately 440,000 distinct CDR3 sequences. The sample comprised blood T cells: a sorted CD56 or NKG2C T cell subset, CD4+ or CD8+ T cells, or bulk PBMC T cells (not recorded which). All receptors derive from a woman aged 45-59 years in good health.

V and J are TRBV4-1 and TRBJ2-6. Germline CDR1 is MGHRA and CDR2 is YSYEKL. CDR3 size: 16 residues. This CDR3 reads CASSHQGKSGANVLTF.

CDR3 amino acids: CASSLTSYYEQYF. V gene TRBV11-1 combines with J gene TRBJ2-7. The CDR3 sequence is 13 residues long. Germline V gene sequence: CDR1 SGHAT, CDR2 FQDESV (reference sequence).

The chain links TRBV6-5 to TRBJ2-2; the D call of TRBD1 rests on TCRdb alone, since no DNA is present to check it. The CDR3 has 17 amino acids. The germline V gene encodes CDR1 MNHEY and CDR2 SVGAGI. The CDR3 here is CASSSPLGFGFGGELFF.

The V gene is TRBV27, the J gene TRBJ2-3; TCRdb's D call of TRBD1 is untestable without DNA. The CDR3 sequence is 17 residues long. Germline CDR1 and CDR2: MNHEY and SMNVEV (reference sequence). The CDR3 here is CASSRKAGTALGDTQYF.

CDR3: CASSPGVGRWNEQFF. The V and J genes are TRBV11-3 and TRBJ2-1; TCRdb reports TRBD1, a call that lacks DNA to check it against. Germline assignment: CDR1 SGHNT and CDR2 YENEEA. The CDR3 extends over 15 amino acids.

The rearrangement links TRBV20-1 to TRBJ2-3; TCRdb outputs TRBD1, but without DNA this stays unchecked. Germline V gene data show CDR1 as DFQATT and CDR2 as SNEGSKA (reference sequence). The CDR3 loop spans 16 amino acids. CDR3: CSAKDRGFRYTDTQYF.

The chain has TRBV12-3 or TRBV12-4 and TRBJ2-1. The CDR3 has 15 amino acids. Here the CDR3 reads CASSFLIMGSNEQFF.

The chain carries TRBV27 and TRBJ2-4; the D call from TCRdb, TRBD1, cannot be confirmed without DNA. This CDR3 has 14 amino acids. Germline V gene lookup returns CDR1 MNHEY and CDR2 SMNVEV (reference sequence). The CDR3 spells CASSFRDRGNIQYF.

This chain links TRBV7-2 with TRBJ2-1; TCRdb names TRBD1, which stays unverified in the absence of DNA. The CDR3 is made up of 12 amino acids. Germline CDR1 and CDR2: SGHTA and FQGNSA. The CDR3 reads CASSRTGYEQFF.

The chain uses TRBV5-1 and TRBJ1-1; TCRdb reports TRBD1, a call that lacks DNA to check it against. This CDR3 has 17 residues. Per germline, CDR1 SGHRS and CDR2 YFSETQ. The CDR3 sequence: CASSLALGESMNTEAFF.

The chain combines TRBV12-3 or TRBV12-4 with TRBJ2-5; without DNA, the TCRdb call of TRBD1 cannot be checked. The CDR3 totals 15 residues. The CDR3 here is CASSLLTGPGETQYF.

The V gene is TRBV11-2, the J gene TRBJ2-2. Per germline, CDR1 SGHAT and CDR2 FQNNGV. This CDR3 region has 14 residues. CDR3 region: CASSLGSHTGELFF.

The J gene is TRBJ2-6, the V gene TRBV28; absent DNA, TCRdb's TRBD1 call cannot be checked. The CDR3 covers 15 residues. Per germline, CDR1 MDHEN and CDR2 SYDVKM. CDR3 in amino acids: CASSETGAGANVLTF. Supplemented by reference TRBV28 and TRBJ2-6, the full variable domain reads DVKVTQSSRYLVKRTGEKVFLECVQDMDHENMFWYRQDPGLGLRLIYFSYDVKMKEKGDIPEGYSVSREKKERFSLILESASTNQTSMYLCASSETGAGANVLTFGAGSRLTVL.

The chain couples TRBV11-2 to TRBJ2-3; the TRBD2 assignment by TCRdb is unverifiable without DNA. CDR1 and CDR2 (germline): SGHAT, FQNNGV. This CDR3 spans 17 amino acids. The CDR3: CASSKRLAQAVTDTQYF.

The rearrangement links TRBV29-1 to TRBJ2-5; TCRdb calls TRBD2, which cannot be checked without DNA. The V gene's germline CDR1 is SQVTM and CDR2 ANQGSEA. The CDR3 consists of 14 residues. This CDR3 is CSVVTSRDQETQYF.

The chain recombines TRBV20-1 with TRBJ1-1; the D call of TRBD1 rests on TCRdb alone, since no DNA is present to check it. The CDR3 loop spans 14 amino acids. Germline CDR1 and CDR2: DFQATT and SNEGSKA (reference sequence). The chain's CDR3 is CSALRGVGGTEAFF.

Here the CDR3 reads CASSSPRSGYQETQYF. The chain uses TRBV28 and TRBJ2-5; TCRdb's D gene call, TRBD1, goes unchecked for lack of DNA. The CDR3 is 16 residues long. From germline, CDR1 is MDHEN and CDR2 SYDVKM.

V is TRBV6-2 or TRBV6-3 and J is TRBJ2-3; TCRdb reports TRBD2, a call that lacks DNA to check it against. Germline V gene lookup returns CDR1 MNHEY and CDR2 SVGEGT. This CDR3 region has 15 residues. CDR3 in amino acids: CASSSLAGGGDTQYF.

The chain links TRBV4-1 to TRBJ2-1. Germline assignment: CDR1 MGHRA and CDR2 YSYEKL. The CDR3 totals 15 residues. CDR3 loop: CASSQWGTSYNEQFF.

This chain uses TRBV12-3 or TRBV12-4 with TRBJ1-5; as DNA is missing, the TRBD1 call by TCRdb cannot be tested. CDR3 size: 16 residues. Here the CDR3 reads CASSSGTSRGNQPQHF.

The CDR3 region is CASSENTEAFF. This chain connects TRBV12-3 or TRBV12-4 to TRBJ1-1. The CDR3 is made up of 11 amino acids.

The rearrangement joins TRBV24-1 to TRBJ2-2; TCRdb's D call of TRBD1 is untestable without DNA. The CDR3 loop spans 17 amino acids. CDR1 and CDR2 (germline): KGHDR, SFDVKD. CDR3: CATSDLHGGLIGGELFF.

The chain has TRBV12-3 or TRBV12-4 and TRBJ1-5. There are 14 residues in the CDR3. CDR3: CASSGRSGEEPQHF.

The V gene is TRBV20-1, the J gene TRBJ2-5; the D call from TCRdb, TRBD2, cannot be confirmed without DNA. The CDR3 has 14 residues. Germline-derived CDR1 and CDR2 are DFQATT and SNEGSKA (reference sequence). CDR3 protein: CSAGTSGRAETQYF.

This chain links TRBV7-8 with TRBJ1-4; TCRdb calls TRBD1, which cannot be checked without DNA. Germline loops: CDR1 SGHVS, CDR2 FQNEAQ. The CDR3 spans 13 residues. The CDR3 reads CASSPRTVEKLFF.

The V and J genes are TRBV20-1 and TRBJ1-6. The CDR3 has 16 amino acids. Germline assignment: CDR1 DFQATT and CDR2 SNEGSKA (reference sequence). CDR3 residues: CSASDPKTEHNSPLHF.